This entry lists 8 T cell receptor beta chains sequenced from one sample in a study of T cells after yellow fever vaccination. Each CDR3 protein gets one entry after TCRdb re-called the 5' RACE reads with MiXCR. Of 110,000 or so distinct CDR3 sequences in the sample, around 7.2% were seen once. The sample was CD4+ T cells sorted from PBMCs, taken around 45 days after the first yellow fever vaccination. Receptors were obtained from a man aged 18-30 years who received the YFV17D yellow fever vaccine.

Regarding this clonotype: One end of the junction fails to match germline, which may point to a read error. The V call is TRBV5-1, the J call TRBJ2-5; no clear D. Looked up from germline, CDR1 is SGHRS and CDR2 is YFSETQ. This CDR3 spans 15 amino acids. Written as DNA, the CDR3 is TGCGCCAGCAGCTTGGGGTTAACGGAACAAGAGAACCAGTACTTC. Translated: CASSLGLTEQENQYF. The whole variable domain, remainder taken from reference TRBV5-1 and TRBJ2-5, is KAGVTQTPRYLIKTRGQQVTLSCSPISGHRSVSWYQQTPGQGLQFLFEYFSETQRNKGNFPGRFSGRQFSNSRSEMNVSTLELGDSALYLCASSLGLTEQENQYFGPGTRLLVL.

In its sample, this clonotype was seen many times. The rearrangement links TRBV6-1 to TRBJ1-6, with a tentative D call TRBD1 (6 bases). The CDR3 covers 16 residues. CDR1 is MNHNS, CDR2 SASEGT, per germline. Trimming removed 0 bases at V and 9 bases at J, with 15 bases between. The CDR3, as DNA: TGTGCCAGCAGTGAAGCGAGCTGGACAGTATTTTCACCCCTCCACTTT. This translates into CASSEASWTVFSPLHF.

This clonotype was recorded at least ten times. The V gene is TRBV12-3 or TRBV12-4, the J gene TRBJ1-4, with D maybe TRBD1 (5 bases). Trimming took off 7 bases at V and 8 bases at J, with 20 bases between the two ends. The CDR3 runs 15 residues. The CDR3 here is CASKNIQGGREKLFF. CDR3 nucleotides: TGTGCCAGCAAAAATATCCAGGGCGGCCGGGAAAAACTGTTTTTT.

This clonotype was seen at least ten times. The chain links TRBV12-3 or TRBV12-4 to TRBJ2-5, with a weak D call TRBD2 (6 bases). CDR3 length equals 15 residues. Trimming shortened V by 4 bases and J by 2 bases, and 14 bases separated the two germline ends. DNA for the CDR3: TGTGCCAGCAGTTCCCGCGGGGTGGTACAAGAGACCCAGTACTTC. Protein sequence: CASSSRGVVQETQYF.

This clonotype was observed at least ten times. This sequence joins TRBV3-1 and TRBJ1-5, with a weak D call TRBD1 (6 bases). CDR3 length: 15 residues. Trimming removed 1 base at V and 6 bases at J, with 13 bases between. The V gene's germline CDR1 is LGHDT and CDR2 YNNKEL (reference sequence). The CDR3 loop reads CASSQGPGAVQPQHF. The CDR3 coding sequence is TGTGCCAGCAGCCAAGGCCCAGGGGCCGTTCAGCCCCAGCATTTT.

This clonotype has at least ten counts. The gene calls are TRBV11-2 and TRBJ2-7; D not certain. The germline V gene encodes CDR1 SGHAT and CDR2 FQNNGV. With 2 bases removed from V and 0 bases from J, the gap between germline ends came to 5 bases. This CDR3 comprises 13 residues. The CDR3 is CASSLSASYEQYV. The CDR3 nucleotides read TGTGCCAGCAGCTTATCGGCCTCCTACGAGCAGTACGTC.

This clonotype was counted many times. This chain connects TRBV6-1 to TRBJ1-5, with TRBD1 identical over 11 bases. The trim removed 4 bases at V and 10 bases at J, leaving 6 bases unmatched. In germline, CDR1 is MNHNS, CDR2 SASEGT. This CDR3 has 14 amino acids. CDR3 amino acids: CASSGTGGPGPQHF. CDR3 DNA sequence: TGTGCCAGCAGTGGGACAGGGGGCCCCGGTCCCCAGCATTTT.

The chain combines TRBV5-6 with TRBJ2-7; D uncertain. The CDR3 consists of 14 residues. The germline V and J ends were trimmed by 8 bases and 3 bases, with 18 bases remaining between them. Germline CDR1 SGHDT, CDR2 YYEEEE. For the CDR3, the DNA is TGTGCCAGGAGCCCCGGGCTCGCCTGCTACGAGCAGTACTTC. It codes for CARSPGLACYEQYF.